This is a list of T cell receptor beta chains from one sample in a study of neurological immune-mediated disorders. Using its own MiXCR run on the 5' RACE reads, TCRdb lists one record per CDR3 protein. The profile shows some 86,000 distinct CDR3 sequences, 2.6% of them singletons. The sequencing input was PBMCs. The receptors were sampled from a woman under 40 with multiple sclerosis. CDR3s include the opening cysteine and the closing phenylalanine or tryptophan. Fields, in order: clone size, J gene, V gene, D gene, CDR3 length, CDR3 protein, CDR3 DNA. A D gene is named only where the DNA matches it firmly. Clone size is given as once, few, many or a size class.

size: many
J: TRBJ1-2
V: TRBV4-3
D: -
length: 14
CDR3: CASSQGESSYGYTF
DNA: TGCGCCAGCAGCCAAGGCGAGTCCTCTTATGGCTACACCTTC

size: many
J: TRBJ2-7
V: TRBV7-2
D: -
length: 14
CDR3: CASSLGVVGREQYF
DNA: TGTGCCAGCAGCTTAGGGGTAGTTGGGCGCGAGCAGTACTTC

size: many
J: TRBJ2-7
V: TRBV20-1
D: TRBD2
length: 15
CDR3: CSAQSYSGREYEQYF
DNA: TGCAGTGCTCAAAGCTATAGCGGGAGGGAATACGAGCAGTACTTC

size: many
J: TRBJ2-2
V: TRBV7-2
D: -
length: 16
CDR3: CASSRSGLSNTGELFF
DNA: TGTGCCAGCAGCCGTAGCGGTCTTTCGAACACCGGGGAGCTGTTTTTT

size: many
J: TRBJ2-5
V: TRBV10-3
D: -
length: 13
CDR3: CAISEQIQETQYF
DNA: TGTGCCATCAGTGAACAGATCCAAGAGACCCAGTACTTC

size: many
J: TRBJ2-3
V: TRBV5-1
D: TRBD2
length: 15
CDR3: CASSLVGLAKDTQYF
DNA: TGCGCCAGCAGCTTGGTTGGACTAGCGAAAGATACGCAGTATTTT

size: many
J: TRBJ2-5
V: TRBV21-1
D: -
length: 12
CDR3: CASSKGGETQYF
DNA: TGTGCCAGCAGCAAGGGGGGGGAGACCCAGTACTTC

size: many
J: TRBJ2-5
V: TRBV6-2/TRBV6-3
D: -
length: 14
CDR3: CASSPQGARGTQYF
DNA: TGTGCCAGCAGCCCCCAAGGGGCCAGGGGGACCCAGTACTTC

size: many
J: TRBJ2-7
V: TRBV3-1
D: -
length: 16
CDR3: CASSQDWGRTAYEQYF
DNA: TGTGCCAGCAGCCAAGATTGGGGTAGGACAGCCTACGAGCAGTACTTC

size: many
J: TRBJ2-5
V: TRBV29-1
D: -
length: 13
CDR3: CSVRRASGETQYF
DNA: TGCAGCGTTCGAAGGGCGTCGGGAGAGACCCAGTACTTC

size: many
J: TRBJ2-1
V: TRBV5-1
D: TRBD2
length: 15
CDR3: CASSRLAGTYNEQFF
DNA: TGCGCCAGCAGCCGACTAGCGGGGACCTACAATGAGCAGTTCTTC

size: many
J: TRBJ1-5
V: TRBV6-2/TRBV6-3
D: TRBD1
length: 16
CDR3: CASSYSIATGNQPQHF
DNA: TGTGCCAGCAGTTACTCAATAGCGACAGGGAATCAGCCCCAGCATTTT

size: few
J: TRBJ2-1
V: TRBV9
D: -
length: 16
CDR3: CASSERGGILNNEQFF
DNA: TGTGCCAGCAGCGAGAGGGGGGGGATCCTAAACAATGAGCAGTTCTTC

size: many
J: TRBJ1-4
V: TRBV7-8
D: TRBD1
length: 18
CDR3: CASSLVRGGPATNEKLFF
DNA: TGTGCCAGCAGCCTTGTAAGAGGGGGCCCCGCAACTAATGAAAAACTGTTTTTT

size: many
J: TRBJ2-1
V: TRBV9
D: TRBD2
length: 15
CDR3: CASSASGSSANEQFF
DNA: TGTGCCAGCAGTGCTAGCGGGAGTTCCGCCAATGAGCAGTTCTTC

size: many
J: TRBJ2-2
V: TRBV20-1
D: -
length: 15
CDR3: CSAARDSTLTGELFF
DNA: TGCAGTGCGGCCCGGGACTCCACTTTGACCGGGGAGCTGTTTTTT

size: many
J: TRBJ2-1
V: TRBV9
D: TRBD2
length: 15
CDR3: CASSALAGVDDEQFF
DNA: TGTGCCAGCAGCGCCCTAGCGGGAGTGGACGATGAGCAGTTCTTC

size: many
J: TRBJ2-3
V: TRBV6-2/TRBV6-3
D: -
length: 20
CDR3: CASSLQVRDRSSGKPDTQYF
DNA: TGTGCCAGCAGTTTGCAGGTCCGGGACAGAAGTAGCGGGAAGCCAGATACGCAGTATTTT

size: many
J: TRBJ2-7
V: TRBV7-2
D: -
length: 14
CDR3: CASSGKEGTYEQYF
DNA: TGTGCCAGCAGCGGTAAGGAGGGCACCTACGAGCAGTACTTC

size: many
J: TRBJ2-7
V: TRBV29-1
D: -
length: 13
CDR3: CSVGVSGENEQYF
DNA: TGCAGCGTTGGAGTTTCGGGGGAAAACGAGCAGTACTTC

size: few
J: TRBJ1-1
V: TRBV3-1
D: -
length: 18
CDR3: CASSIRSLVPGLNTEAFF
DNA: TGTGCCAGCAGCATTAGGTCATTGGTGCCGGGACTGAACACTGAAGCTTTCTTT

size: many
J: TRBJ2-1
V: TRBV9
D: TRBD2
length: 16
CDR3: CASSVSSRGRYNEQFF
DNA: TGTGCCAGCAGCGTATCATCTCGCGGGAGGTACAATGAGCAGTTCTTC

size: many
J: TRBJ1-4
V: TRBV4-3
D: -
length: 14
CDR3: CASANERTDEKLFF
DNA: TGCGCCAGCGCCAACGAACGGACGGATGAAAAACTGTTTTTT

size: many
J: TRBJ1-1
V: TRBV7-9
D: TRBD1
length: 12
CDR3: CASSSDRDEAFF
DNA: TGTGCCAGCAGCTCGGACAGGGATGAAGCTTTCTTT